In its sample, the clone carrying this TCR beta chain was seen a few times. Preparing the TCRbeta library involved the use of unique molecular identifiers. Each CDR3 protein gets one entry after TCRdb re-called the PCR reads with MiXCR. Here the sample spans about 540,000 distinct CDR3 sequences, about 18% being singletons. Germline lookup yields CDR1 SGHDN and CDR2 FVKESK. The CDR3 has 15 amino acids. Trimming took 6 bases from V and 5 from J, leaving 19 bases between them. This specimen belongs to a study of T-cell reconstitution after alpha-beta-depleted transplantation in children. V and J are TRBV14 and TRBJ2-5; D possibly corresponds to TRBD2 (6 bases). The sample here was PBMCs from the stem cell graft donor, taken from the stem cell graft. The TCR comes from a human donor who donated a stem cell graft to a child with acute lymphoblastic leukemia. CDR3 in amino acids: CASSRTGGVGETQYF. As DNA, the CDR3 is TGTGCCAGCAGTAGGACCGGGGGTGTCGGCGAGACCCAGTACTTC. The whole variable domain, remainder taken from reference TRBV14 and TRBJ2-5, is EAGVTQFPSHSVIEKGQTVTLRCDPISGHDNLYWYRRVMGKEIKFLLHFVKESKQDESGMPNNRFLAERTGGTYSTLKVQPAELEDSGVYFCASSRTGGVGETQYFGPGTRLLVL.